This TCR beta chain appears in the sequencing data of a study of shared clonotypes between healthy human individuals. Investigators spread the genomic DNA of each subset evenly over several immunoSEQ plates. Generated by immunoSEQ multiplex PCR, the TCRdb table keeps only in-frame clones and is missing some. The repertoire holds 100,000 to 120,000 clones, with 68% as singletons. Comments on this clone: The antigen is undetermined.

Overall study results and limits: Shared clonotypes: 4.5% to 5% naive CD4, around 3.7% naive CD8, 2.3% memory CD4, approximately 0.37% memory CD8.

With CCR7-negative CD45RA+ TemRA cells, CD45RO+ cells were combined in CD8 memory. V was clipped by 1 base and J by 0 bases; unmatched bases: 5. CDR1 and CDR2 (germline): MGHRA, YSYEKL. The CDR3 contains 16 residues. The material sequenced was memory CD8+ T cells sorted from blood. Subset of the sample: CD45RO+ cells pooled with CCR7-negative TemRA cells. The clonotype was recovered from a woman aged 25-40 years in good health. The V call is TRBV4-1, the J call TRBJ2-7; 8 bases match TRBD2. This chain's CDR3 is CASSQAPSGFSYEQYF. Here the CDR3 DNA reads TGCGCCAGCAGCCAAGCCCCTAGCGGGTTCTCCTACGAGCAGTACTTC.